Each of the 19 T cell receptor beta chains below was sequenced from the same sample in a study of blood T cells in healthy people across ages (dated by TCRdb to the mid-2010s). Library generation was performed with 5' RACE. A second PCR of 7 to 11 cycles was performed with a sample-barcoded 5' primer and a J-beta primer mix. The public sequencing data were trimmed at Q25 with fastp and processed into clonotypes with MiXCR by TCRdb, which kept only in-frame beta chains. Each CDR3 protein appears once, grouped with its most common genes and DNA. The sample records approximately 2,000,000 distinct CDR3 sequences, roughly two fifths of which are singletons. Roughly 24% of the sample belongs to the ten largest clones. Specimen: blood. The receptor source for this set is a human donor in good health.

This clonotype appeared many times. The rearrangement uses TRBV20-1 and TRBJ2-1; TRBD2 matches at 8 bases. Unmatched junction bases numbered 5, after V lost 0 bases and J lost 4 bases. Germline loops: CDR1 DFQATT, CDR2 SNEGSKA (reference sequence). This CDR3 contains 15 residues. The CDR3 coding sequence is TGCAGTGCTAGAGATTCGCAGCGGGGGTACAATGAGCAGTTCTTC. As protein: CSARDSQRGYNEQFF.

V gene TRBV11-2 combines with J gene TRBJ2-1; 8 bases map to TRBD2. V shed 1 base and J 5 bases; nucleotides not matched to a gene: 4. Germline CDR1 SGHAT, CDR2 FQNNGV. The CDR3 loop spans 15 amino acids. The CDR3 protein is CASSLGPGGDNEQFF. The CDR3 nucleotides are TGTGCCAGCAGCTTAGGCCCGGGGGGGGACAATGAGCAGTTCTTC.

The V call is TRBV2, the J call TRBJ2-1; tentatively, D is TRBD1 (5 bases). The CDR3 consists of 15 residues. The ends were cut back, 4 bases at V and 4 bases at J, with 14 bases in the middle. Per germline, CDR1 SNHLY and CDR2 FYNNEI. The CDR3 DNA follows: TGTGCCAGCAGTGTGGACATCATACCTTACAATGAGCAGTTCTTC. Amino acids: CASSVDIIPYNEQFF. Variable domain in full (rest from reference TRBV2 and TRBJ2-1): EPEVTQTPSHQVTQMGQEVILRCVPISNHLYFYWYRQILGQKVEFLVSFYNNEISEKSEIFDDQFSVERPDGSNFTLKIRSTKLEDSAMYFCASSVDIIPYNEQFFGPGTRLTVL.

The rearrangement uses TRBV29-1 and TRBJ2-2, with TRBD2 identical over 8 bases. J was trimmed by 3 bases and V by 5 bases; bases with no gene match: 5. The length of the CDR3 is 14 residues. The germline gives CDR1 SQVTM, CDR2 ANQGSEA. CDR3 region: CSVRRGADTGELFF. CDR3 nucleotides: TGCAGCGTTCGGCGGGGGGCAGACACCGGGGAGCTGTTTTTT.

This clonotype was seen only a few times. The chain carries TRBV29-1 and TRBJ1-2, with D tentatively TRBD1 (5 bases). The germline CDR1 and CDR2 sequences are SQVTM and ANQGSEA. This CDR3 has 13 amino acids. V dropped 3 bases and J dropped 8 bases, with 16 bases sitting between them. The CDR3 nucleotides read TGCAGCGTTGACCCCACGGGGGTTGGAGGCTACACCTTC. Its protein is CSVDPTGVGGYTF. The full variable domain, rest sourced from reference TRBV29-1 and TRBJ1-2, is SAVISQKPSRDICQRGTSLTIQCQVDSQVTMMFWYRQQPGQSLTLIATANQGSEATYESGFVIDKFPISRPNLTFSTLTVSNMSPEDSSIYLCSVDPTGVGGYTFGSGTRLTVV.

This clonotype was counted only a few times. J is TRBJ1-1 and V is TRBV12-3 or TRBV12-4; unclear D gene. The CDR3 runs to 14 residues. Trimming took off 6 bases at V and 1 base at J, with 12 bases between the two ends. The CDR3 region is CASSPTSGNTEAFF. As DNA, the CDR3 is TGTGCCAGCAGCCCGACCAGCGGGAACACTGAAGCTTTCTTT.

The chain uses TRBV5-1 and TRBJ2-1, with 7 bases identical to TRBD2. The CDR3 has 15 residues. Germline V gene sequence: CDR1 SGHRS, CDR2 YFSETQ. Trimming cost V 6 bases and J 0 bases; bases outside gene matches: 6. CDR3 sequence (DNA): TGCGCCAGCAAGCGGGACCTTCCCTCCTACAATGAGCAGTTCTTC. This gives the protein CASKRDLPSYNEQFF.

The chain carries TRBV18 and TRBJ2-1, with 10 positions matching TRBD2. After removal of 3 bases from V and 5 bases from J, the junction contained 4 bases not matched to a gene. CDR1 is KGHSH and CDR2 is LQKENI in the germline V gene. The CDR3 is 15 residues long. This chain's CDR3 is CASSPSGGLNNEQFF. The DNA for the CDR3 is TGTGCCAGCTCACCTAGCGGGGGGCTTAACAATGAGCAGTTCTTC.

The V and J genes are TRBV6-1 and TRBJ2-3, with D possibly being TRBD1 or TRBD2 (5 bases each). This CDR3 region has 13 residues. Trimming took 3 bases from V and 7 from J, leaving 11 bases between them. Germline V gives CDR1 MNHNS, CDR2 SASEGT. CDR3 protein: CASSDGWGYTQYF. DNA for the CDR3: TGTGCCAGCAGTGATGGGTGGGGGTATACGCAGTATTTT.

The chain couples TRBV2 to TRBJ1-2; D is uncertain. Germline V gene lookup returns CDR1 SNHLY and CDR2 FYNNEI. V shed 1 base and J shed 3 bases, with 6 bases lying between them. This CDR3 has 13 amino acids. The CDR3 bases are TGTGCCAGCAGTGAAGGCCTCGACTATGGCTACACCTTC. This encodes CASSEGLDYGYTF.

The chain employs TRBV20-1 and TRBJ2-2; tentatively, D is TRBD1 or TRBD2 (5 bases each). This CDR3 region has 14 residues. In germline, CDR1 is DFQATT, CDR2 SNEGSKA (reference sequence). The V gene lost 0 bases and the J gene lost 5 bases, with 10 bases spanning the gap. CDR3 coding DNA: TGCAGTGCTAGAGATGGCAGGGAGACCGGGGAGCTGTTTTTT. As protein: CSARDGRETGELFF.

This rearrangement joins TRBV20-1 to TRBJ2-3, with D perhaps TRBD1 (7 bases). Germline CDR1 and CDR2: DFQATT and SNEGSKA (reference sequence). This CDR3 has 15 residues. The V end was cut by 6 bases, the J end by 6 bases, with 22 bases between. The CDR3 sequence is CSAPRGAKRGDTQYF. In nucleotides, the CDR3 is TGCAGTGCCCCCAGGGGGGCCAAAAGGGGGGATACGCAGTATTTT.

This clonotype has just one count. The V gene is TRBV18, the J gene TRBJ1-5; D gene ambiguous. The V end lost 3 bases, the J end lost 6 bases, and 9 bases lay between the germline ends. The CDR3 is 13 amino acids. Germline CDR1 KGHSH, CDR2 LQKENI. CDR3 DNA: TGTGCCAGCTCACCCGCGGAATTTCAGCCCCAGCATTTT. The encoded protein is CASSPAEFQPQHF.

Only a few counts were recorded for this clonotype. The chain links TRBV15 to TRBJ2-5; D perhaps matches TRBD2 (6 bases). Germline CDR1 and CDR2: LNHNV and YYDKDF (reference sequence). The CDR3 extends over 14 amino acids. Trimming took 3 bases from V and 2 from J, leaving 10 bases between them. The CDR3 sequence is CATSRGGDQETQYF. CDR3 sequence (DNA): TGTGCCACCAGCAGGGGGGGAGATCAAGAGACCCAGTACTTC.

This clonotype was detected a few times. CDR3 protein: CASSFGGSIDYGYTF. The CDR3, as DNA: TGTGCCAGCAGCTTCGGGGGGAGCATCGACTATGGCTACACCTTC. J is TRBJ1-2 and V is TRBV7-9, with D tentatively TRBD1 (5 bases). Per the germline V gene, CDR1 is SEHNR and CDR2 is FQNEAQ (reference sequence). The CDR3 runs 15 residues. With 3 bases removed from V and 3 bases from J, the gap between germline ends came to 14 bases.

The rearrangement uses TRBV20-1 and TRBJ2-5; 7 bases match TRBD2. Per the germline V gene, CDR1 is DFQATT and CDR2 is SNEGSKA (reference sequence). V shed 5 bases and J 3 bases; nucleotides not matched to a gene: 12. The CDR3 extends over 15 amino acids. The CDR3: CSAPETGRWEETQYF. In nucleotides, the CDR3 is TGCAGTGCTCCCGAAACCGGGAGGTGGGAAGAGACCCAGTACTTC.

V gene TRBV12-3 or TRBV12-4 combines with J gene TRBJ2-5; D gene unclear. The CDR3 has 12 residues. Deletions cut 6 bases from V and 3 bases from J, with 8 bases between. CDR3 sequence: CASRATEETQYF. CDR3 bases: TGTGCCAGCAGGGCAACCGAAGAGACCCAGTACTTC.

The chain couples TRBV7-2 to TRBJ2-3, with 12 nucleotides matching TRBD2. The trim removed 5 bases at V and 11 bases at J, leaving 14 bases unmatched. Looked up from germline, CDR1 is SGHTA and CDR2 is FQGNSA. This CDR3 is built from 16 residues. The CDR3 protein is CASSLTSGGPRTQQYF. CDR3 nucleotide sequence: TGTGCCAGCAGCCTAACTAGCGGGGGGCCACGCACACAGCAGTATTTT.

The gene calls are TRBV9 and TRBJ1-1; 8 bases are a match to TRBD1. Germline-derived CDR1 and CDR2 are SGDLS and YYNGEE. Germline trimming cut 2 bases from V and 10 bases from J; bases unmatched to any gene: 4. CDR3 size: 12 residues. The chain's CDR3 is CASSVGQEGAFF. Written as DNA, the CDR3 is TGTGCCAGCAGCGTGGGACAGGAGGGAGCTTTCTTT.